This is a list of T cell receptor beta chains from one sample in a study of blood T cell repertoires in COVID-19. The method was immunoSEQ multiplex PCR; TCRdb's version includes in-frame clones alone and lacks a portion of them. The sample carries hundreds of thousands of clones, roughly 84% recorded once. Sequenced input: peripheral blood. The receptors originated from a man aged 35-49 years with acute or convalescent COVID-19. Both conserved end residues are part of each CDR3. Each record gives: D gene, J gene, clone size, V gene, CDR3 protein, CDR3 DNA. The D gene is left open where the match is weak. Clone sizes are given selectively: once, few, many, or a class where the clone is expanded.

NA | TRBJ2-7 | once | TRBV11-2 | CASSLQGFEQYF | TGTGCCAGCAGCTTACAGGGGTTCGAGCAGTACTTC
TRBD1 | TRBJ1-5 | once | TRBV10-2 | CASSEGQGPPQGNQPQHF | TGCGCCAGCAGTGAGGGACAGGGGCCCCCCCAGGGCAATCAGCCCCAGCATTTT
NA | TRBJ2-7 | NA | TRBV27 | CASSPRGTSSYEQYF | TGTGCCAGCAGCCCCCGGGGAACGTCCTCCTACGAGCAGTACTTC
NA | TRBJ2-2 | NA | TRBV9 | CASSVEQLNTGELFF | TGTGCCAGCAGCGTAGAACAGCTGAACACCGGGGAGCTGTTTTTT
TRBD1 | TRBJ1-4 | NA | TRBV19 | CASRATGGTDEKLFF | TGTGCCAGTAGAGCCACAGGGGGCACGGATGAAAAACTGTTTTTT
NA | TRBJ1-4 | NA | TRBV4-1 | CASSQPVRSANEKLFF | TGCGCCAGCAGCCAACCCGTGAGGTCAGCTAATGAAAAACTGTTTTTT
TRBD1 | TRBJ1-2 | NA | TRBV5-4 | CASGRGGKSYGYTF | TGTGCCAGCGGCAGAGGGGGCAAGTCCTATGGCTACACCTTC
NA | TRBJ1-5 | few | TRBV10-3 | CAISEDSSNQPQHF | TGTGCCATCAGTGAGGACAGTAGCAATCAGCCCCAGCATTTT
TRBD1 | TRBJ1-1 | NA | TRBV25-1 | CASSPTGVNTEAFF | TGTGCCAGCAGTCCCACAGGGGTAAACACTGAAGCTTTCTTT
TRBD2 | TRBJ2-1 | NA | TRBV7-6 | CASSLAYPGGGFDEQFF | TGTGCCAGCAGCTTAGCGTATCCGGGAGGGGGTTTCGATGAGCAGTTCTTC
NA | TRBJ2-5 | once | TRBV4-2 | CASSQDLGTQESQYF | TGTGCCAGCAGCCAAGATCTGGGGACACAAGAATCCCAGTACTTC
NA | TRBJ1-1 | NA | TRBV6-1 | CASSGRGVTEAFF | TGTGCCAGCAGTGGGCGGGGGGTCACTGAAGCTTTCTTT
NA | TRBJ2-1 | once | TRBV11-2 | CASSLDRNNEQFF | TGTGCCAGCAGCTTAGATCGTAACAATGAGCAGTTCTTC
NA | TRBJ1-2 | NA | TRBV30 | CAWTHTANYGYTF | TGTGCCTGGACCCATACGGCTAACTATGGCTACACCTTC
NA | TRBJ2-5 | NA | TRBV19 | CASTGAGGQEYF | TGTGCCAGTACGGGCGCGGGCGGTCAGGAGTACTTC
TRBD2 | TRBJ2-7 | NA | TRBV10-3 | CAISARTSGSEQYF | TGTGCCATCAGTGCAAGGACTAGCGGGAGCGAGCAGTACTTC
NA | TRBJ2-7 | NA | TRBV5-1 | CASRPSPGENHYEQYF | TGCGCCAGCAGGCCTTCCCCCGGGGAAAATCACTACGAGCAGTACTTC
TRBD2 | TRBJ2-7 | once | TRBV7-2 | CASSFQGLAGAEQYF | TGTGCCAGCAGCTTCCAAGGACTAGCGGGGGCCGAGCAGTACTTC
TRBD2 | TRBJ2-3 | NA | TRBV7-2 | CASSLGGSSNTQYF | TGTGCCAGCAGCTTAGGCGGGAGCTCAAATACGCAGTATTTT
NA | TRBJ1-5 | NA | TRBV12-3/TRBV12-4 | CASSLGGDQPQHF | TGTGCCAGCAGTTTAGGAGGCGATCAGCCCCAGCATTTT
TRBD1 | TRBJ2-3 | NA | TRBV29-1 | CSVEDSRQGNTQYF | TGCAGCGTTGAAGATTCGCGACAGGGTAATACGCAGTATTTT
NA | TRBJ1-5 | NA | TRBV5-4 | CASSSNPSPNQPQHF | TGTGCCAGCAGCTCGAACCCGAGCCCGAATCAGCCCCAGCATTTT
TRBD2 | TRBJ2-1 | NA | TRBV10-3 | CATLAGVTYNEQFF | TGTGCCACTTTAGCGGGAGTAACCTACAATGAGCAGTTCTTC
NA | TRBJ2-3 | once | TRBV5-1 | CASSLGRASTDTQYF | TGCGCCAGCAGCTTGGGCAGGGCGAGCACAGATACGCAGTATTTT
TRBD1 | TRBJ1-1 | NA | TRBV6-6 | CASSHAGQGLPLEAFF | TGTGCCAGCAGTCACGCGGGACAGGGCCTACCACTTGAAGCTTTCTTT